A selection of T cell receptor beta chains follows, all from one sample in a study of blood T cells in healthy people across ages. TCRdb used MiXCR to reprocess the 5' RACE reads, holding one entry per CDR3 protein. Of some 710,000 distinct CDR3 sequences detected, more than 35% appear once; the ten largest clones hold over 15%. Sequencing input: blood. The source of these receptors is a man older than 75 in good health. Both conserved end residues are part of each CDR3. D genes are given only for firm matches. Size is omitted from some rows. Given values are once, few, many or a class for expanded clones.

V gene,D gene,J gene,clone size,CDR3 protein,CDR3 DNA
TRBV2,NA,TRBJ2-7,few,CASSEAKGGEQYF,TGTGCCAGCAGTGAGGCAAAAGGGGGCGAGCAGTACTTC
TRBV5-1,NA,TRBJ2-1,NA,CASSLDGPIRSNEQFF,TGCGCCAGCAGCTTGGACGGACCTATACGGAGCAATGAGCAGTTCTTC
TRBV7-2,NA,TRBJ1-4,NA,CASSLEWGSGEKLFF,TGTGCCAGCAGCCTGGAATGGGGAAGCGGTGAAAAACTGTTTTTT
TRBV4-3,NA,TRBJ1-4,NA,CASSPTDLATNEKLFF,TGCGCCAGCAGCCCCACGGACCTGGCAACTAATGAAAAACTGTTTTTT
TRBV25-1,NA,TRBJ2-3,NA,CASSGPHGDTQYF,TGTGCCAGCAGTGGTCCACATGGAGATACGCAGTATTTT
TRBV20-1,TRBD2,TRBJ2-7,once,CSARSSGGAREQYF,TGCAGTGCTAGGTCTAGCGGTGGGGCGCGGGAGCAGTACTTC
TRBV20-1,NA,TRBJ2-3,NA,CSASRGRDTQYF,TGCAGTGCTAGTAGGGGAAGAGATACGCAGTATTTT
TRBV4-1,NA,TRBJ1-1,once,CASSQVGRGSTEAFF,TGCGCCAGCAGCCAAGTAGGTAGGGGTAGCACTGAAGCTTTCTTT
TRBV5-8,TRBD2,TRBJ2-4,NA,CASSLGGRSIQYF,TGTGCCAGCAGCTTGGGCGGGAGAAGCATTCAGTACTTC
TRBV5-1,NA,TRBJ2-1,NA,CASSAGTTPFYNEQFF,TGCGCCAGCAGCGCTGGGACCACCCCTTTCTACAATGAGCAGTTCTTC
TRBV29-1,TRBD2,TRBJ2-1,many,CSPPFLTSGREDEQFF,TGCAGCCCCCCTTTCCTGACTAGCGGGAGAGAGGATGAGCAGTTCTTC
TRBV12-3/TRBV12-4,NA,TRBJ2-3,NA,CASSLGQVADTQYF,TGTGCCAGCAGTTTAGGACAGGTGGCAGATACGCAGTATTTT
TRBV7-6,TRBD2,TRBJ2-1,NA,CASSLGILAGTNEQFF,TGTGCCAGCAGCTTAGGAATACTAGCGGGGACCAATGAGCAGTTCTTC
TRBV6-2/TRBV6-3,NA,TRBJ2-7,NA,CAGSYSILGEQYF,TGTGCCGGCAGTTACTCGATACTGGGGGAGCAGTACTTC
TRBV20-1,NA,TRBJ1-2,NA,CSARDHPVVEGDGYTF,TGCAGTGCTAGAGATCACCCGGTAGTGGAGGGAGATGGCTACACCTTC
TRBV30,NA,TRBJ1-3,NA,CAWSLTAGNTIYF,TGTGCCTGGAGTCTGACAGCTGGAAACACCATATATTTT
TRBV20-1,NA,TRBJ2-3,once,CSARVDGQYTDTQYF,TGCAGTGCTAGAGTCGACGGGCAGTACACAGATACGCAGTATTTT
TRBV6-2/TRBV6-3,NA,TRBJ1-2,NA,CASTSYRDHSNYGYTF,TGTGCCAGCACCTCCTACCGGGACCATTCTAACTATGGCTACACCTTC
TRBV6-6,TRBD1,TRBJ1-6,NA,CASSDPSGTGGSLHF,TGTGCCAGCAGTGACCCATCCGGGACAGGGGGGAGCCTCCACTTT
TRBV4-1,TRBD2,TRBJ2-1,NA,CASSQLAGVSDEQFF,TGCGCCAGCAGCCAACTAGCGGGAGTATCTGATGAGCAGTTCTTC
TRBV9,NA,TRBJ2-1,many,CASSVGGENYNEQFF,TGTGCCAGCAGCGTAGGAGGGGAGAACTACAATGAGCAGTTCTTC
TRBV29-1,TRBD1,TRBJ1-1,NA,CSAETGTVNTEAFF,TGCAGCGCTGAGACAGGGACAGTGAACACTGAAGCTTTCTTT
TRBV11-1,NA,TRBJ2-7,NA,CASSRDTYSYEQYF,TGTGCCAGCAGCCGGGACACCTACTCCTACGAGCAGTACTTC
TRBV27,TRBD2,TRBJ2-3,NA,CASSLTIPGLPPGTQYF,TGTGCCAGCAGTTTAACCATACCGGGACTACCTCCAGGTACGCAGTATTTT
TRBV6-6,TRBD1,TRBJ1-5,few,CASSPGTENQPQHF,TGTGCCAGCAGCCCCGGGACAGAGAATCAGCCCCAGCATTTT
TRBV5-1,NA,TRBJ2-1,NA,CASSSTAGTGYNEQFF,TGCGCCAGCAGCTCAACAGCAGGGACCGGGTACAATGAGCAGTTCTTC
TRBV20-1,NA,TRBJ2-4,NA,CSAREVQLIAKNIQYF,TGCAGTGCTAGAGAGGTTCAGCTGATAGCCAAAAACATTCAGTACTTC
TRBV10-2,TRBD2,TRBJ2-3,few,CASSESSSGGTSTDTQYF,TGCGCCAGCAGTGAGTCGAGTAGCGGGGGGACTAGCACAGATACGCAGTATTTT
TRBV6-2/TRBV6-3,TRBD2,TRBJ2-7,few,CASSSIQTSGTSYEQYF,TGTGCCAGCAGCTCCATCCAGACTAGCGGGACGTCCTACGAGCAGTACTTC
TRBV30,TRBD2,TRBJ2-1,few,CAWIEAGGDEQFF,TGTGCCTGGATAGAAGCGGGAGGGGATGAGCAGTTCTTC
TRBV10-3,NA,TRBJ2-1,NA,CAIRGSRDTDNEQFF,TGTGCCATCAGGGGATCCCGGGACACGGACAATGAGCAGTTCTTC
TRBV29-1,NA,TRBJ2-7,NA,CSVAEPGISYEQYF,TGCAGCGTTGCTGAACCAGGGATCTCCTACGAGCAGTACTTC
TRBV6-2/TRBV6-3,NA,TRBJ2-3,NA,CASSYSTGLRADTQYF,TGTGCCAGCAGTTACTCCACAGGCCTGAGGGCAGATACGCAGTATTTT
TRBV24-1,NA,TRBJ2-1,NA,CTTSDFRGRPSNEQFF,TGTACCACCAGTGATTTTCGCGGCCGCCCGAGCAATGAGCAGTTCTTC
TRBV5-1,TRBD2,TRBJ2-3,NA,CTSSYLAETSTDTQYF,TGCACCAGCAGTTATCTAGCGGAAACTAGCACAGATACGCAGTATTTT
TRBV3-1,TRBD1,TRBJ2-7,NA,CASSRLSGTVSYEQYF,TGTGCCAGCAGCCGATTGTCCGGGACAGTCTCCTACGAGCAGTACTTC
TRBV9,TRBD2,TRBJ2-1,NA,CASGVAGAASTEQFF,TGTGCCAGCGGCGTAGCGGGGGCCGCAAGCACGGAGCAGTTCTTC
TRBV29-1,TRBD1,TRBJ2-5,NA,CSVLGMTGGGETQYF,TGCAGCGTTTTGGGGATGACAGGGGGAGGGGAGACCCAGTACTTC
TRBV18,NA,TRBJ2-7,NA,CASSIQGEGTYEQYF,TGTGCCAGCTCCATTCAGGGAGAGGGAACCTACGAGCAGTACTTC
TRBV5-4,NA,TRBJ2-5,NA,CASSNPRTVQETQYF,TGTGCCAGCAGCAACCCGAGGACAGTCCAAGAGACCCAGTACTTC